This TCR beta chain came from a study of technical replicates of blood from a handful of donors. Generated by immunoSEQ multiplex PCR, the TCRdb table keeps only in-frame clones and is missing some. The data contain under 100,000 clones, roughly 95% of them singletons. Trimming at V came to 3 bases and at J to 10 bases, leaving 9 bases not matched to a gene. Looked up from germline, CDR1 is SGHTA and CDR2 is FQGNSA. The CDR3 is made up of 14 amino acids. The sequenced material came from T cells isolated from PBMCs. The source is a human donor in good health. The chain couples TRBV7-2 to TRBJ2-1, with 7 bases that match TRBD2. CDR3 loop: CASSLTPLADEQFF. In DNA form, the CDR3 reads TGTGCCAGCAGCTTGACCCCCCTAGCGGACGAGCAGTTCTTC.